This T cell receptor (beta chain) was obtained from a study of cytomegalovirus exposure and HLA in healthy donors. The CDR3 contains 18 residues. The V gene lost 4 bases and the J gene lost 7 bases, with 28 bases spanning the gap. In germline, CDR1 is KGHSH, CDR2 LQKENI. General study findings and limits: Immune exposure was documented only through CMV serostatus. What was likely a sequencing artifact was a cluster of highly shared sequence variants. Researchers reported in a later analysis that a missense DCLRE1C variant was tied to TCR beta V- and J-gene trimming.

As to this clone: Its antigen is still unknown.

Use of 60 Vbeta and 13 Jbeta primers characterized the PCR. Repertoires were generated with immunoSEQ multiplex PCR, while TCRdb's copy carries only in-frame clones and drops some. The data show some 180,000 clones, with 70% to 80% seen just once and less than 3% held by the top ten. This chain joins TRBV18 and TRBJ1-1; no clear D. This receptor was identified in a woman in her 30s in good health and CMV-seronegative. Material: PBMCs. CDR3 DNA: TGTGCCAGCTCACAATACGCCCTTGGGCATTCGGCTAACGGTGAAGCTTTCTTT. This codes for CASSQYALGHSANGEAFF. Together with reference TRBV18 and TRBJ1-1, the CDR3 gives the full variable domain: NAGVMQNPRHLVRRRGQEARLRCSPMKGHSHVYWYRQLPEEGLKFMVYLQKENIIDESGMPKERFSAEFPKEGPSILRIQQVVRGDSAAYFCASSQYALGHSANGEAFFGQGTRLTVV.